This T cell receptor beta chain came from a study of blood T cell repertoires in COVID-19. The wider study: T cells, B-cell-depleted T cells, or PBMCs provided the cDNA or gDNA that served as material.

Losses at the gene ends were 5 bases for V and 1 base for J; bases not matched to a gene: 7. This CDR3 has 17 residues. In germline, CDR1 is MGHRA, CDR2 YSYEKL. As originally analysed: Amplification with reference gene primers provided the estimates of nucleated cell counts. This table comes from immunoSEQ multiplex PCR, and its TCRdb copy is limited to in-frame clones, with some not included. V, J and clone size were drawn from that table, and D and trimming were deduced from the DNA. The table lists about 140,000 clones, 88% of them singletons. The TCR originated in a human donor in a cohort sampled during active COVID-19. Input material: peripheral blood. This rearrangement joins TRBV4-1 to TRBJ2-2, with 10 bases fitting TRBD1. CDR3: CASSVPRDRGNTGELFF. The CDR3 DNA reads as TGCGCCAGCAGCGTACCCCGGGACAGGGGGAACACCGGGGAGCTGTTTTTT.